Included here is one T cell receptor beta chain sequence, with context. This clone was seen only once. Its antigen is unknown. No qualities accompany the bases; no much larger clone lies one base away. This specimen comes from a study of cytomegalovirus exposure and HLA in healthy donors (TCRdb year 2017). Background on the whole study: In an earlier analysis of fewer than 750 of the donors, under 300 Gb of sequence data and 100 million or so unique TCR beta sequences from 180 million or so T cells were reported. In a later analysis, previously published TCR beta repertoires from 600 to 850 donors were re-analyzed and high-resolution HLA genotyping was added so that TCR occurrence patterns could be studied. Genome-wide SNP genotypes for about 65% of the roughly 670 donors were used in a later genetic analysis, which treated that subset as a discovery cohort. Class I and class II HLA loci were covered by the typing at four-digit resolution. To predict cytomegalovirus infection status, the study brought together high-throughput TCR immunosequencing, statistical association of individual TCRs with disease status, and machine learning. The study aimed to test whether cataloging public T cell receptors could reveal signatures of past pathogen exposure. Among about 400 genotyped donors of the cohort, an average of approximately 200,000 unique TCR beta nucleotide sequences was sequenced per donor, of which 15% to 20% were non-productive. In addition to the first cohort of about 650 subjects, a separate validation cohort of approximately 120 different subjects was used. About 5 DR-DQ haplotypes were handled as single units for association and clustering, since linkage in the cohort was strong. Donor age, sex, ethnicity and CMV serostatus were collected together with the repertoire data. The later analysis used no new phenotypic data to find candidate immune exposures, relying instead on TCR beta sequences and their occurrence across donors. All discovery cohort repertoires had been generated using a single sequencing platform. Approximately 310 gigabases of sequencing data and tens of millions of unique TCR sequences were included in an early release covering about 700 HLA-typed donors. The number of donors typed differed by locus, with about 629-640 for A, B, C, DRB1 and DQB1, more than 500 for DQA1, 600 to 610 for DPA1, and 472 for DPB1. Of the approximately 400 genotyped donors, 65% to 90% fell in the genetic ancestry cluster associated with self-reported Caucasian donors. The T cell repertoires of around 730 subjects were profiled by immunosequencing and related to cytomegalovirus serostatus. An earlier analysis of several hundred of the donors applied high-throughput TCR beta sequencing to assess whether each TCR beta V gene segment acted as functional or pseudogenic.

The cohort was made up of about 610 healthy bone marrow donors. Cohort members were all nominally healthy when sampled, although unrecorded immune exposures were likely present. The donor was CMV seropositive and belonged to the group of 250 to 350 seropositive cohort members. A peripheral blood sample was collected from each donor, and TCR beta sequencing was performed on peripheral blood mononuclear cells. Genomic DNA extraction from the blood cell samples was performed with the Qiagen DNeasy Blood Extraction Kit. Receptor amplification or capture employed the immunoSEQ multiplex PCR assay. For the multiplex PCR, a mixture combining 60 forward primers for TCR Vbeta segments and 13 reverse primers for TCR Jbeta segments was used. The CDR3 region of rearranged TCR beta genes was amplified from genomic DNA by a multiplex PCR assay. The Illumina HiSeq System was used to sequence the amplified TCR beta libraries as 87-base-pair reads. As for the authors' bioinformatics: A later analysis counted some 80 million unique TCR beta chains across the 670 or so repertoires, and roughly 9.9 million of these chains were shared by at least two donors. A nearest-neighbor algorithm error-corrected the raw reads and collapsed the reads into unique sequences, merging closely related sequences to remove PCR and sequencing errors. To assign V, D and J gene segments, CDR3 sequences were aligned to IMGT reference sequences. For a sequence to be retained, at least a six-nucleotide match to both a V gene segment and a J gene segment was required. Rearrangements were classified as productive when the CDR3 lacked stop codons and remained in frame with V and J, and all other rearrangements were classified as non-productive. Following IMGT convention, CDR3 was defined as the stretch from the second conserved V-encoded cysteine to the conserved J-encoded phenylalanine. In an earlier analysis of around 640 of the donors, sequences lacking an unambiguous match to a single V gene segment were excluded. In an earlier analysis of around 590 of the donors, a V segment was called functional when productive rearrangements were above 56.7%, and segregating when the standard deviation between donors exceeded 5%. A statistical classification framework was built to diagnose cytomegalovirus status from the catalog of TCR beta chain sequences. In a later analysis, TCR nucleotide sequences were compared against IMGT/GENE-DB human TR gene sequences so that V and J genes could be assigned. Using the TCRdist pipeline, a later analysis assigned CDR3 sequences along with most-parsimonious VDJ recombination scenarios. In a later analysis, each TCR beta chain was defined by its CDR3 amino acid sequence together with its V-gene family, and reads lacking a unique V-gene family were excluded. As a way to deal with suspected cross-contamination and a sequencing artifact, a later analysis dropped 450 to 700 nucleotide sequences that were highly shared and had low generation probability. In a later analysis, a clonal expansion index was calculated for each public chain from normalized within-repertoire ranks of inferred template counts. A later analysis computed generation probabilities with a VDJ recombination model fitted to out-of-frame rearrangements, and checked the results against IGoR. In a later analysis, TCR-TCR, TCR-HLA and TCR-CMV co-occurrence was scored with hypergeometric tests, and a repertoire-size bias correction was applied to TCR pairs. A later analysis estimated false discovery rates by permuting HLA or CMV assignments 20 times. In a later analysis, co-occurring TCRs were grouped using DBSCAN, with TCRdist sequence similarity added in when clustering inside HLA-allele-positive subsets. Repertoires with fewer than 30,000 or more than 120,000 public chains, plus five repertoires with anomalous nucleotide sharing, were excluded from co-occurrence clustering. As stored in TCRdb, this immuneACCESS dataset retains in-frame rearrangements with V and J assigned. A fraction of the clones does not appear; measured against another copy, unresolved V genes explain less than half of the discrepancy, and the remainder lacks a known reason. D and trimming were read from the DNA, whereas the V and J calls and clone size are those reported in that table. This sample holds nearly 200,000 clones; roughly 80% were observed only once. Approximately 6.5% of the sample rests with the top ten.

V sheds 2 bases and J sheds 4 bases, leaving 8 bases between their ends. Measured from the cysteine to the phenylalanine, the CDR3 is 13 residues long. The entry retains the CDR3 DNA only, 39 bases that are in frame from base 1. CDR1 and CDR2 were assigned from the germline V gene (reference sequence) as MNHNY and SVGAGI. General study outcomes and caveats: According to a later analysis, TCR association rates differed among HLA loci, with DRB1 alleles showing the most associated TCRs and HLA-C alleles showing the fewest. Broadly in line with IMGT annotations, most TCR beta V segments showed up in productive rearrangements about 87% or about 30% of the time in an earlier analysis of 587 of the donors. The authors suggested that the approach could potentially be extended to other disease states and immunological phenotypes. Presence/absence analyses assumed roughly uniform sequencing depth across donors, an assumption that may not hold. A cluster of highly shared sequence variants was judged likely to be a technical artifact of the sequencing pipeline. Some IMGT-functional V segments, including TRBV6-2 and TRBV6-3, could not be told apart with the 87-base-pair reads, so those segments were excluded. CMV serostatus was the only immune exposure information available for the cohort. In vitro tests confirmed that three of the cytomegalovirus-associated TCR beta chains recognize cytomegalovirus antigens. According to a later analysis, most CMV-associated TCR beta chains appeared to be HLA-restricted, and the HLA associations seemed to be driven largely by CMV exposure. HLA typing was unavailable for some donors at each locus, so association tests used only the typed subset. Only TCR beta chains were sequenced in this cohort, and the absence of alpha or paired-chain data limited detectable features. The earlier analysis of 587 of the donors excluded roughly 17 rarely observed V segments, including chromosome 9 orphons, because counts were too low. In a later analysis, several top co-occurrence clusters were reported to appear linked to parvovirus B19, influenza, CMV and Epstein-Barr virus. In the study, approximately 160 TCR beta chains were listed as associated with cytomegalovirus. Compared with the approximately 670-donor mean, donors in an Asian-associated ancestry cluster had fewer N-insertions in productive TCRs, according to a later genetic analysis. Across donors, most TCR sequences were observed very rarely, whereas some public TCRs were present in many individuals. A later analysis found that HLA-associated TCR beta chains were more clonally expanded and had lower generation probabilities than equally common non-associated chains. Correlated functional status among segregating V segments might be attributable to linkage disequilibrium, but an unknown experimental factor could not be ruled out. V-gene and J-gene trimming of TCR beta chains was associated with a missense DCLRE1C variant in a later genetic analysis, and the association was replicated in an independent cohort. Strong co-occurrence of HLA alleles, especially DR and DQ, made assigning TCR associations to individual alleles difficult. The classifier was reported to diagnose cytomegalovirus status with high specificity and sensitivity in both the original cohort and the validation cohort. A further reported finding was that TCR beta sequences accurately predicted the HLA-A and HLA-B alleles for most subjects in the first cohort. Specific HLA alleles were associated with 15,000 to 20,000 TCR beta sequences at a false discovery rate of 0.05 in a later analysis.

The chain is encoded by TRBV6-6 joined to TRBJ1-2; TRBD1 is possibly the D segment (6 matching bases). The specimen sequenced was PBMCs. The sequence was collected from a woman aged 50 to 60 in good health and CMV-seropositive. The DNA sequence is as follows: TGTGCCAGCAGTTACGACAGGTTCTATGGCTACACCTTC. This encodes CASSYDRFYGYTF.